The T cell receptor beta chain under discussion was sequenced for a study of control samples from healthy donors and cancer patients. This CDR3 contains 14 residues. V lost 5 bases, J lost 8 bases, and 13 bases lay in between. The germline gives CDR1 SEHNR, CDR2 FQNEAQ (reference sequence). This table comes from immunoSEQ multiplex PCR, and its TCRdb copy is limited to in-frame clones, with some not included. The profile covers 100,000 to 150,000 clones, with roughly 92% appearing a single time and 4.5% to 7% taken by the ten largest. This clone was seen a single time. Sequencing was done on a sample of blood. The receptor was isolated from a man between 18 and 29 years old in good health. This chain uses TRBV7-9 with TRBJ1-6, with D possibly TRBD1 on 5 matching bases. The CDR3 DNA reads as TGTGCCAGCAGCGCCGACCAGGGCTATTCACCCCTCCACTTT. Translated: CASSADQGYSPLHF.